This T cell receptor beta chain was sequenced in a study of T cell repertoires in cytomegalovirus infection. Study details: Recently described HLA-C-restricted plus well-studied HLA-B-restricted CMV epitopes were used. It can be stated that public TCR beta signatures indicated CMV infection as well as a matching HLA type.

Notes on the study in general: Identification of carriers of CMV plus the relevant HLA was performed using cumulative public TCR beta family frequency. Dominating the ex vivo response were TCR beta clonotypes that were CMV-specific and HLA-C-restricted.

Points on this clonotype: Its antigen is unidentified.

This CDR3 contains 16 residues. V was pared by 5 bases and J by 3 bases, with 7 bases of the junction left unmatched. One entry per CDR3 protein, called by TCRdb with MiXCR from the reads. The sample contains approximately 590,000 distinct CDR3 sequences, roughly 42% of which appear only once. This sample comprised cultured PBMCs, obtained from culture after CMV antigen stimulation. The receptor comes from a human donor in good health (CMV status not recorded). Some clones in this sample may be carry-over from other donors' samples. This chain uses TRBV12-3 or TRBV12-4 with TRBJ2-2, with TRBD2 matching 9 bases. In DNA form, the CDR3 reads TGTGCCAGCAGTCCCGCGGGAGGGGGCTACACCGGGGAGCTGTTTTTT. Its protein is CASSPAGGGYTGELFF.